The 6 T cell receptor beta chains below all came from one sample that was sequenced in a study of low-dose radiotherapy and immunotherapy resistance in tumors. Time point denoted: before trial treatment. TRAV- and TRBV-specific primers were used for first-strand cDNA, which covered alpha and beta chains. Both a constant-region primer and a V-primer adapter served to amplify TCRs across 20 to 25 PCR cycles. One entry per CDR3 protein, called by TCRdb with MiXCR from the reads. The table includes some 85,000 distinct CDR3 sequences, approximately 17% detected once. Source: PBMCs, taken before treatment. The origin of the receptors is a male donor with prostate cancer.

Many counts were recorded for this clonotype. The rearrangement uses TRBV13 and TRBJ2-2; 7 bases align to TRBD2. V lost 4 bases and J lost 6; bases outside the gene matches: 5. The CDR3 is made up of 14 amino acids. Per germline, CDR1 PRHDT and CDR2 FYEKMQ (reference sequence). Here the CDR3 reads CASSSGGGPGELFF. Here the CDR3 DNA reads TGTGCCAGCAGCTCGGGGGGAGGGCCCGGGGAGCTGTTTTTT.

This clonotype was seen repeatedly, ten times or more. The CDR3 loop reads CASTLQGFTEAFF. CDR3 DNA: TGTGCCAGCACCCTACAGGGGTTCACTGAAGCTTTCTTT. J is TRBJ1-1 and V is TRBV12-3 or TRBV12-4, with 7 bases lining up with TRBD1. J gave up 4 bases and V 7 bases, and 6 bases lay outside the gene matches. This CDR3 region has 13 residues.

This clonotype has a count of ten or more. The CDR3 bases are TGTGCCAGCAGCCCCCTAGCGGGAGCCCGGAATGAGCAGTTCTTC. This encodes CASSPLAGARNEQFF. This sequence joins TRBV7-3 and TRBJ2-1; the match to TRBD2 covers 10 bases. V trimming: 5 bases; J trimming: 7 bases; junction bases outside the gene matches: 8. Per germline, CDR1 SGHTA and CDR2 FQGTGA. This CDR3 has 15 residues.

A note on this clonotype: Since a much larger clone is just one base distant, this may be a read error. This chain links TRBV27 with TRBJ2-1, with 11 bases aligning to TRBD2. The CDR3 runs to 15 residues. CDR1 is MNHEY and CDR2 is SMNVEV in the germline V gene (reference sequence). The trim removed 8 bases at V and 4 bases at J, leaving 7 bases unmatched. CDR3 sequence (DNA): TGTGCCAGCTGTAAGCTAGCGGGAGGATACAATGAGCAGTTCTTC. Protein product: CASCKLAGGYNEQFF.

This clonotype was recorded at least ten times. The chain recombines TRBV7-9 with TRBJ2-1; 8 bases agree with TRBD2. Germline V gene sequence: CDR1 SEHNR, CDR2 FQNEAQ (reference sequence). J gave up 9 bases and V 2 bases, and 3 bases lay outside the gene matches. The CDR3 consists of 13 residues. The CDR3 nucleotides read TGTGCCAGCAGCTTACGGGAGGGCCGTGAGCAGTTCTTC. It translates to CASSLREGREQFF.

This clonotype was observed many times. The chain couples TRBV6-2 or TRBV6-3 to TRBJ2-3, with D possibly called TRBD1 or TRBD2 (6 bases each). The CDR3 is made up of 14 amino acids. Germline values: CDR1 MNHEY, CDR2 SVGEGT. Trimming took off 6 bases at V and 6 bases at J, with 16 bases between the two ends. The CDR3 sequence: CASSGTRRVDTQYF. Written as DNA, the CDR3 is TGTGCCAGCAGCGGGACACGGAGGGTTGATACGCAGTATTTT.